This is a list of T cell receptor beta chains from one sample in a study of human T cells and chemical hapten exposure. TCRdb reanalysed the RACE reads using MiXCR and keeps one entry per CDR3 protein. This sample has tens of thousands of distinct CDR3 sequences; over 9.5% occur once, and the top ten carry 2% to 2.5%. The input for sequencing was whole blood, taken in connection with sensitization to the hapten diphenylcyclopropenone (DPC). The receptors shown here come from a man aged 40-55 years with alopecia areata. Some clones in this sample may be carry-over from other donors' samples. Each CDR3 is given with its conserved first and last residue. D genes are given only for firm matches. Not all rows give a size; the values are once, few, many and, for expanded clones, a class.

>few|.|TRBJ1-6|TRBV30
TGTGCCTGGAGTCTTACCGGGACTACGAATTCACCCCTCCACTTT
CAWSLTGTTNSPLHF
>.|TRBD1|TRBJ1-1|TRBV7-9
TGTGCCAGCAGCTTAGGGGACAGGGGGCGAAACACTGAAGCTTTCTTT
CASSLGDRGRNTEAFF
>many|TRBD1|TRBJ1-1|TRBV7-2
TGTGCCAGCAGCTCGGACAGGGCGAACACTGAAGCTTTCTTT
CASSSDRANTEAFF
>many|.|TRBJ2-5|TRBV29-1
TGCAGCGTTGCATTGGGAGGAGAGACCCAGTACTTC
CSVALGGETQYF
>few|TRBD2|TRBJ2-1|TRBV24-1
TGTGCCACCAGTGACAAGGGGACTAGCTACAATGAGCAGTTCTTC
CATSDKGTSYNEQFF
>few|.|TRBJ2-3|TRBV5-1
TGCGCCAGCAGCGCCCTTCTACGGAGCACAGATACGCAGTATTTT
CASSALLRSTDTQYF
>few|.|TRBJ2-2|TRBV7-3
TGTGCCAGCAGCCTCCCTGCCGGGGAGCTGTTTTTT
CASSLPAGELFF
>.|.|TRBJ2-4|TRBV21-1
TGTGCCACCCCGGGGAACATTCAGTACTTC
CATPGNIQYF
>few|TRBD2|TRBJ2-3|TRBV7-7
TGTGCTAGCAGCAACTCTAGCGGGAGTCGAACAGATACGCAGTATTTT
CASSNSSGSRTDTQYF
>many|TRBD1|TRBJ1-5|TRBV6-1
TGTGCCAGCAGGAGGACAGGGTGGGGGACTACGGTTAATCAGCCCCAGCATTTT
CASRRTGWGTTVNQPQHF
>.|.|TRBJ1-1|TRBV27
TGTGCCAGCAGTTTAGGGGGGAGGGGCGCGAGCACTGAAGCTTTCTTT
CASSLGGRGASTEAFF
>few|.|TRBJ1-1|TRBV4-3
TGCGCCAGCAGCCAGGCTTCCTGGGGGGGGGTTGGGTCGGTGGACACTGAAGCTTTCTTT
CASSQASWGGVGSVDTEAFF
>.|TRBD1|TRBJ2-7|TRBV7-9
TGTGCCAGCAGCACGGACAGGGGGCTGTACGAGCAGTACTTC
CASSTDRGLYEQYF
>few|.|TRBJ1-1|TRBV27
TGTGCCAGCAGTTCGCTGGGGGACGGGGATAACACTGAAGCTTTCTTT
CASSSLGDGDNTEAFF
>.|TRBD1|TRBJ1-1|TRBV4-1
TGCGCCAGCAGCCCCGGGACAGGTCTTCTTATGAACACTGAAGCTTTCTTT
CASSPGTGLLMNTEAFF
>many|.|TRBJ2-2|TRBV29-1
TGCAGCGTTACCAGGCTTACGAACACCGGGGAGCTGTTTTTT
CSVTRLTNTGELFF
>few|.|TRBJ1-5|TRBV20-1
TGCAGTGCTAGAACCGGGACGGCTAGCAATCAGCCCCAGCATTTT
CSARTGTASNQPQHF
>few|.|TRBJ1-5|TRBV7-2
TGTGCCAGCAGCTTAAATGGGCCGGGTCAGCCCCAGCATTTT
CASSLNGPGQPQHF
>.|.|TRBJ1-1|TRBV28
TGTGCCAGCAGTTTGATTGGGGCGCAGGGGAACACTGAAGCTTTCTTT
CASSLIGAQGNTEAFF
>.|.|TRBJ2-7|TRBV7-9
TGTGCCAGCACAAGCGGGTCCGCGGTTATCTACTTC
CASTSGSAVIYF
>.|.|TRBJ2-3|TRBV12-3/TRBV12-4
TGTGCCAGCAGTTTAGGTAGCGGCACAGATACGCAGTATTTT
CASSLGSGTDTQYF
>.|.|TRBJ1-5|TRBV10-3
TGTGCCATCAGTGATAAGGGGACTCGGAACAATCAGCCCCAGCATTTT
CAISDKGTRNNQPQHF
>few|.|TRBJ2-7|TRBV7-2
TGTGCCAGCAGCCGAGGGACCTTAGGGGGGCAGTACTTC
CASSRGTLGGQYF
>.|TRBD2|TRBJ2-1|TRBV7-2
TGTGCCAGCAGCTTAGTAGCGGGAGGGCGGGATGAGCAGTTCTTC
CASSLVAGGRDEQFF
>few|.|TRBJ2-1|TRBV7-3
TGTGCCAGCAGCCCGGAGGGAGTTGGATACAATGAGCAGTTCTTC
CASSPEGVGYNEQFF
>.|TRBD1|TRBJ2-7|TRBV6-1
TGTGCCAGCAGTGTGGGGGACAGCAGCTACGAGCAGTACTTC
CASSVGDSSYEQYF
>.|TRBD2|TRBJ2-1|TRBV11-2
TGTGCCAGCAGCTTAACGGGAGGGATTAACAATGAGCAGTTCTTC
CASSLTGGINNEQFF
>many|TRBD2|TRBJ2-1|TRBV20-1
TGCAGTGCTAGTACTAGCGTCGCTGAGCAGTTCTTC
CSASTSVAEQFF
>.|.|TRBJ2-3|TRBV20-1
TGCAGTGCTAGAGACGGCGGGTCTAGCACAGATACGCAGTATTTT
CSARDGGSSTDTQYF
>.|.|TRBJ1-1|TRBV10-3
TGTGCCATCAGTGGAATGGGCCCGAACACTGAAGCTTTCTTT
CAISGMGPNTEAFF
>many|.|TRBJ2-7|TRBV7-2
TGTGCCAGCAGCCCGAGCCCAGCCCGTCGGAACGAGCAGTACTTC
CASSPSPARRNEQYF
>.|.|TRBJ2-3|TRBV7-2
TGTGCCAGCAGCTTAAGGCAGAGGACCACAGATACGCAGTATTTT
CASSLRQRTTDTQYF
>.|TRBD1|TRBJ2-4|TRBV29-1
TGCAGCGTTAATGTGGACAGGGGGAGCATTCAGTACTTC
CSVNVDRGSIQYF
>.|TRBD1|TRBJ1-5|TRBV19
TGTGCCAGTAGTATAGCGGACAGGGGAGGGCAGCCCCAGCATTTT
CASSIADRGGQPQHF
>few|TRBD2|TRBJ2-3|TRBV2
TGTGCCAGCATTAGCGGGAGTGCTGATACGCAGTATTTT
CASISGSADTQYF
>many|.|TRBJ1-1|TRBV29-1
TGCAGCGTTGAACTGAGAGGCACTGAAGCTTTCTTT
CSVELRGTEAFF
>few|.|TRBJ2-3|TRBV20-1
TGCAGTGCTATTTCTTCTACTAGCACAGATACGCAGTATTTT
CSAISSTSTDTQYF
>once|.|TRBJ2-7|TRBV7-2
TGTGCCAGCAGCTTAGCCACCCTGACCTACGAGCAGTACTTC
CASSLATLTYEQYF
>few|TRBD1|TRBJ1-1|TRBV6-6
TGTGCCAATAACCCGACAGGGAGCGACACTGAAGCTTTCTTT
CANNPTGSDTEAFF
>few|TRBD1|TRBJ2-6|TRBV2
TGTGCCAGCAGTGCGGGGACAGGGGGCTCTGGGGCCAACGTCCTGACTTTC
CASSAGTGGSGANVLTF
>.|TRBD2|TRBJ2-1|TRBV19
TGTGCCAGTAGTGGACGACTAGCGGTGGCCGGGGACAATGAGCAGTTCTTC
CASSGRLAVAGDNEQFF